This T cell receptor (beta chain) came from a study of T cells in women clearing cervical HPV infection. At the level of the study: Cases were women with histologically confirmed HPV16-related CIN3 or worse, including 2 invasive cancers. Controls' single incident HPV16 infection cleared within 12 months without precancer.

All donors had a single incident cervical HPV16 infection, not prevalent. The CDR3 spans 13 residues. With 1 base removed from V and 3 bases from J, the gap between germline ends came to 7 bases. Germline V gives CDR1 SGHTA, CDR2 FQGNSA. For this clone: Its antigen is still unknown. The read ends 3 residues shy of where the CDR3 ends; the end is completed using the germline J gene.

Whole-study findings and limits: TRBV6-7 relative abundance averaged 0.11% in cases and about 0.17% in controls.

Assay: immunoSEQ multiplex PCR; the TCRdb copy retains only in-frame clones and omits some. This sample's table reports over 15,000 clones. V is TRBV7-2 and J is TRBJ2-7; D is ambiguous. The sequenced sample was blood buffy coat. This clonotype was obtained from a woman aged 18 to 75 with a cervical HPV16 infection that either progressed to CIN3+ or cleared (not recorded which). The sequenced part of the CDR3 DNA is TGTGCCAGCAGCTTAGACAGTTACTACGAG. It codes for CASSLDSYYE. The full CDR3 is CASSLDSYYEQYF.